The source of this T cell receptor beta chain is a study of T-cell reconstitution after alpha-beta-depleted transplantation in children. Findings of the study overall: The high TCRbeta diversity at day 60 in some patients came from surviving recipient T cells and thymic progenitors. Reports say that about two months after transplant, the alpha-beta T cells came out of several hundred graft clones that had expanded. Newly produced T cells mostly provided counts and TCRbeta diversity after one year, as hyperexpanded clones declined.

This CDR3 has 18 residues. In germline, CDR1 is MGHRA, CDR2 YSYEKL. Losses at the gene ends were 1 base for V and 5 bases for J; bases not matched to a gene: 13. Preparation of the TCRbeta library involved a method that used unique molecular identifiers. TCRdb independently ran MiXCR on the PCR reads; one entry per CDR3 protein. This sample carries around 370,000 distinct CDR3 sequences, 15% to 20% of them seen once, and the ten largest clones take roughly 40%. In the case of this clonotype: The antigen remains unidentified.

The clonotype comes from a male patient between 2 and 15 years old who had a stem cell transplant for acute lymphoblastic leukemia, so the T cells may come from the graft donor. The sample was PBMCs, mostly from graft donor cells, taken 360 days after TCRalphabeta/CD19-depleted stem cell transplant. The J gene is TRBJ2-4, the V gene TRBV4-1, with TRBD1 matching over 8 bases. CDR3 nucleotides: TGCGCCAGCAGCCAAGGGGGGCAGGGGGCCCGATCGCAAAACATTCAGTACTTC. Its translation is CASSQGGQGARSQNIQYF.